These T cell receptor beta chains were read from a single sample in a study of shared T cell receptors in the human thymus. Here immunoSEQ multiplex PCR was the method, and the copy in TCRdb shows in-frame clones only, minus some. Of more than 550,000 clones in the sample, 80% to 90% were seen once. This sample also appeared in a second study, on human thymus T cells.

Sequenced sample: thymocytes. All receptors derive from a girl less than two years old with a congenital heart defect. Both conserved end residues are part of each CDR3. A D gene is named only where the DNA matches it firmly. Clone sizes are given selectively: once, few, many, or a class where the clone is expanded.

TRBJ1-3	.	TRBV10-3	.	TGTGCCATATCCTTAACTCCTTCTGGAAACACCATATATTTT	CAISLTPSGNTIYF
TRBJ2-3	TRBD2	TRBV28	.	TGTGCCAGTCGCTTCCGGAGCGGGGGCGTCACAGATACGCAGTATTTT	CASRFRSGGVTDTQYF
TRBJ2-3	TRBD2	TRBV14	.	TGTGCCAGCAGCTTAGCGGGTATTCACACAGATACGCAGTATTTT	CASSLAGIHTDTQYF
TRBJ2-7	.	TRBV27	.	TGTGCCAGCAGTTTATTGCAGGGTCCACCCTACGAGCAGTACTTC	CASSLLQGPPYEQYF
TRBJ1-3	.	TRBV6-5	.	TGTGCCAGCAGATACCGGGAATCGCCGGACACCATATATTTT	CASRYRESPDTIYF
TRBJ1-6	TRBD1	TRBV4-3	few	TGCGCCAGCAGCCAAAAGGGGGAGACAGGGAAAGGCGATAATTCACCCCTCCACTTT	CASSQKGETGKGDNSPLHF
TRBJ2-7	TRBD1	TRBV6-5	.	TGTGCCAGCGGGGGTGACAGGGGGCACGAGCAGTACTTC	CASGGDRGHEQYF
TRBJ1-2	TRBD1	TRBV9	.	TGTGCCAGCAGCGCAGCTCAGGACAGGGGGATCCTTGGCTATGGCTACACCTTC	CASSAAQDRGILGYGYTF
TRBJ1-4	.	TRBV19	.	TGTGCCAGTACCCCGCGGAGGAATGAAAAACTGTTTTTT	CASTPRRNEKLFF
TRBJ2-5	TRBD2	TRBV5-1	.	TGCGCCAGCAGCCCGAACCCGACTAGCGGGGGGTTCGGAAAGACCCAGTACTTC	CASSPNPTSGGFGKTQYF
TRBJ2-1	TRBD2	TRBV5-4	.	TGTGCCAGCAGCGAAAGGGGACTAGGGAGCGGAGGTAGTGAGCAGTTCTTC	CASSERGLGSGGSEQFF
TRBJ1-6	.	TRBV19	.	TGTGCCAGTAGTATCATAGGCGGCTCTAATTCACCCCTCCACTTT	CASSIIGGSNSPLHF
TRBJ2-5	.	TRBV11-2	few	TGTGCCAGCAGCTTGTCCTACCAAGAGACCCAGTACTTC	CASSLSYQETQYF
TRBJ2-1	.	TRBV20-1	.	TGCAGTGCTAGTAGACTAGTGAGGTTCTTC	CSASRLVRFF
TRBJ1-6	TRBD1	TRBV6-1	.	TGTGCCAGCAGTGCACCGGGACAGGGGGCTGAAGGGTCCCTCCACTTT	CASSAPGQGAEGSLHF
TRBJ2-1	.	TRBV9	.	TGTGCCAGCAGCCCACAACGGAGAAATGAGCAGTTCTTC	CASSPQRRNEQFF
TRBJ2-7	TRBD1	TRBV28	once	TGTGCCAGCAGTGCCAAGGTTGGGACAGACTCCTACGAGCAGTACTTC	CASSAKVGTDSYEQYF
TRBJ1-2	.	TRBV28	.	TGTGCCAGCAGACATACCGGACAGTCCTATGGCTACACCTTC	CASRHTGQSYGYTF
TRBJ1-1	TRBD1	TRBV11-2	.	TGTGCCAGCGGGCCAGGGGGCAACACTGAAGCTTTCTTT	CASGPGGNTEAFF
TRBJ2-5	.	TRBV10-1	.	TGCGCCAGCAGTGAAGGGGCGCAGTACTTC	CASSEGAQYF
TRBJ2-2	TRBD2	TRBV4-1	few	TGCGCCAGCAGCCAAGTCGTGCGGGGGAGCAACACCGGGGAGCTGTTTTTT	CASSQVVRGSNTGELFF
TRBJ1-2	.	TRBV25-1	.	TGTGCCAGCAGTGGGGGAGGGCGGTTGTGTGGCTACACCTTC	CASSGGGRLCGYTF
TRBJ2-7	.	TRBV10-3	.	TGTGCCATCAGTGCCGTCCGCTGCGAGGACGAGCAGTACTTC	CAISAVRCEDEQYF
TRBJ2-1	TRBD2	TRBV6-1	.	TGTGCCACGCGGGGGGGTGGGGATGAGCAGTTCTTC	CATRGGGDEQFF
TRBJ1-2	.	TRBV2	.	TGTGCCAGCAACATTCAGGGATACGAAGACTATGGCTACACCTTC	CASNIQGYEDYGYTF
TRBJ1-1	.	TRBV28	.	TGTGCCCCCAGGAGAGGGCGCGGGGGATTGAACACTGAAGCTTTCTTT	CAPRRGRGGLNTEAFF
TRBJ2-7	TRBD1	TRBV2	.	TGTGCCAGCGGCAGGGGGTCGGGCGAGCAGTACTTC	CASGRGSGEQYF
TRBJ2-5	.	TRBV7-9	.	TGTGCCAGCAGCCTCAAGGTCGATGGAGGGGGGGGCCCAAGAGAGACCCAGTACTTC	CASSLKVDGGGGPRETQYF
TRBJ2-5	TRBD2	TRBV27	.	TGTGCCAGCAGTTTATGGGATAGCGGGGGGGCAGAGACCCAGTACTTC	CASSLWDSGGAETQYF
TRBJ1-2	TRBD1	TRBV5-8	.	TGTGCCAGCCCAGAGGGGGCGGTAAGGGAGAGTTACACCTTC	CASPEGAVRESYTF
TRBJ1-6	TRBD1	TRBV4-1	.	TGCGCCAGCAGGCGACGGGACAGACACTATAATTCACCCCTCCACTTT	CASRRRDRHYNSPLHF
TRBJ2-7	TRBD2	TRBV5-4	.	TGTGCCAGCAGTGCTGAGCCGGGACTAGTGGCCTACGAGCAGTACTTC	CASSAEPGLVAYEQYF
TRBJ1-1	TRBD1	TRBV19	.	TGTGCCAGTAAAACAGTAAACAGGGGGCGAGGGAGTAGCACTGAAGCTTTCTTT	CASKTVNRGRGSSTEAFF
TRBJ1-2	TRBD1	TRBV7-6	once	TGTGCCAGCAGCTTGAGGACAGGGAAAGATGGCTACACCTTC	CASSLRTGKDGYTF
TRBJ1-2	TRBD1	TRBV6-4	.	TGTGCCAGCAGGGGCTCCGGGACAGGAGGGGGCTACACCTTC	CASRGSGTGGGYTF
TRBJ2-2	.	TRBV12-5	.	TGTGCCCACCGGGTTCCCACCGGGGAGCTGTTTTTT	CAHRVPTGELFF
TRBJ1-2	TRBD1	TRBV29-1	few	TGCAGCGTCCGAACAGGGGGCTGTGGCTACACCTTC	CSVRTGGCGYTF
TRBJ1-5	TRBD1	TRBV2	few	TGTGCCAGCAGTGAGTATAAGGGGGCTCGGCATTTT	CASSEYKGARHF
TRBJ1-2	TRBD1	TRBV7-9	.	TGTGCCAGCAGTCTAGCGGGGACAGAGGGTCTCTATGGCTACACCTTC	CASSLAGTEGLYGYTF
TRBJ2-1	TRBD1	TRBV9	.	TGTGCCAGCAGCGAGACAGGGGGTACCTACAATGAGCAGTTCTTC	CASSETGGTYNEQFF
TRBJ1-2	TRBD1	TRBV5-5	.	TGTGCCAGCAGCGGGGATCCGACAGGGGACTATGGCTACACCTTC	CASSGDPTGDYGYTF
TRBJ2-4	.	TRBV7-8	.	TGTGCCAGCAGCTTAGCGAACGACCGGGAGATCGTCAAAAACATTCAGTACTTC	CASSLANDREIVKNIQYF
TRBJ2-6	TRBD1	TRBV5-1	once	TGCGCCAGCAGCCGGGGACAGGGCATCTCTGGGGCCAACGTCCTGACTTTC	CASSRGQGISGANVLTF
TRBJ2-7	TRBD1	TRBV5-1	.	TGCGCCAGCAGCGCCTCCGGGACAGGGAGGAAATCCTACGAGCAGTACTTC	CASSASGTGRKSYEQYF
TRBJ1-4	TRBD1	TRBV11-2	.	TGTGCCAGCAGCACAGGGGGGTATGGGTTAAGTAATGAAAAACTGTTTTTT	CASSTGGYGLSNEKLFF
TRBJ1-1	TRBD1	TRBV29-1	.	TGCAGCGTGACAGGGGGCTTTAGTTTCGGCACTGAAGCTTTCTTT	CSVTGGFSFGTEAFF
TRBJ2-7	TRBD1	TRBV6-1	.	TGTGCCAGCAGAAGGGACAGGGGTCGGGAGCAGTACTTC	CASRRDRGREQYF
TRBJ1-1	TRBD1	TRBV4-3	once	TGCGCCAGCAGCCAAGATCGCGTCCGGGGCAGGGGGAGTTTCGGGACTGAAGCTTTCTTT	CASSQDRVRGRGSFGTEAFF
TRBJ1-1	.	TRBV11-3	.	TGTGCCAGCAGCCCCCAGGCGGGGAACACTGAAGCTTTCTTT	CASSPQAGNTEAFF